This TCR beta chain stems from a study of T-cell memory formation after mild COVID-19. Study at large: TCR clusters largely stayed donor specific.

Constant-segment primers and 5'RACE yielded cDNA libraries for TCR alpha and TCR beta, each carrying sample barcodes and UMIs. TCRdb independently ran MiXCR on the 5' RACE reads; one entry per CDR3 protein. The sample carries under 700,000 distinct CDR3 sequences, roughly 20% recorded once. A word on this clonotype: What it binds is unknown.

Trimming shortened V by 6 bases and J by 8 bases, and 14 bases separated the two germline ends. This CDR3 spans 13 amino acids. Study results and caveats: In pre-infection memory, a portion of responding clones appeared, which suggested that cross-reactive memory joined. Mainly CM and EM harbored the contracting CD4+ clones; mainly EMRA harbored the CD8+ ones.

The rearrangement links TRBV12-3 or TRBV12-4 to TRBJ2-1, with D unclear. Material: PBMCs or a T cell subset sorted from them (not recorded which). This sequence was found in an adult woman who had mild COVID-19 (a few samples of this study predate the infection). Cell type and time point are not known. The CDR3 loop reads CASRQSHEYEQFF. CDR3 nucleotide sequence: TGTGCCAGCAGGCAATCCCACGAGTATGAGCAGTTCTTC.